Described below is a single TCR beta chain sequence and its context. Measured with immunoSEQ multiplex PCR; TCRdb has only the in-frame clones, and not every one. The table lists 150,000 to 200,000 clones, around 63% of them singletons. The data stem from a study of shared clonotypes between healthy human individuals. With 5 bases removed from V and 4 bases from J, the gap between germline ends came to 9 bases. The CDR3 has 14 amino acids. Germline assignment: CDR1 LNHDA and CDR2 SQIVND (reference sequence). This sequence joins TRBV19 and TRBJ2-6; D is undetermined. Sample: memory CD4+ T cells sorted from blood. The subset denotes: CD45RA-negative fraction. The source of this sequence is a man aged 30-40 years in good health. CDR3 residues: CASSAGPGANVLTF. The DNA for the CDR3 is TGTGCCAGTAGTGCCGGCCCCGGGGCCAACGTCCTGACTTTC.